This entry features one T cell receptor beta chain sequence. This entry is derived from a study of blood T cell repertoires in COVID-19. Study as a whole: PBMCs, B-cell-depleted T cells, or T cells were the source of the cDNA or gDNA that made up the material.

Original processing notes: Nucleated cell counts were estimated from reference gene primer amplification. Generated by immunoSEQ multiplex PCR, the TCRdb table keeps only in-frame clones and is missing some. For V, J and clone size, that table is used; D and trimming come from the DNA. The sample comprises roughly 190,000 clones, more than 75% of which are singletons, and 3% to 4.5% rests with the top ten. There are 16 residues in the CDR3. V lost 0 bases and J lost 4; bases outside the gene matches: 3. Looked up from germline, CDR1 is SGHRS and CDR2 is YFSETQ. The genes are TRBV5-1 and TRBJ2-2; 10 bases align to TRBD1. Material: peripheral blood. The sequence was obtained from a man aged 18 to 30 with active or convalescent COVID-19. CDR3 protein: CASSLEGTGVTGELFF. CDR3 DNA: TGCGCCAGCAGCTTGGAAGGGACAGGGGTCACCGGGGAGCTGTTTTTT.